A single sample is the source of the 29 T cell receptor beta chains below, sequenced in a study of Graves' ophthalmopathy and Graves' hyperthyroidism. Amplified TCR beta CDR3 regions were obtained using RNA transcripts as template. The library came from an HTBI-primed first-round RT-PCR and a second-round multiplex PCR. One entry per CDR3 protein results from TCRdb running MiXCR on the multiplex PCR reads. There are roughly 700,000 distinct CDR3 sequences in the sample; roughly two fifths occur only once, and 40% to 55% lies in the top ten. Material for sequencing was peripheral blood. All receptors come from an adult man with Graves' ophthalmopathy.

This clonotype has only a few counts. The chain joins TRBV6-1 to TRBJ2-7, with 8 bases aligning to TRBD1. CDR3 length equals 14 residues. From germline, CDR1 is MNHNS and CDR2 SASEGT. J lost 2 bases, V lost 6 bases, and 6 bases had no gene match. This CDR3 reads CASRSPGQAYEQYF. The DNA for the CDR3 is TGTGCCAGCAGGAGCCCGGGACAGGCCTACGAGCAGTACTTC.

This chain uses TRBV9 with TRBJ2-7, with a possible D match to TRBD2 (5 bases). The CDR3 runs 15 residues. The V gene's germline CDR1 is SGDLS and CDR2 YYNGEE. V was trimmed by 2 bases and J by 7 bases, leaving 19 bases between them. This CDR3 reads CASSVEPGSPGEQYF. Written as DNA, the CDR3 is TGTGCCAGCAGCGTTGAACCCGGGTCTCCGGGGGAGCAGTACTTC.

This chain joins TRBV10-3 and TRBJ2-6; TRBD1 aligns across 7 bases. The CDR3 contains 22 residues. V shed 5 bases and J 0 bases; nucleotides not matched to a gene: 22. CDR1 and CDR2 from the germline V gene are ENHRY and SYGVKD. The DNA of the CDR3 is TGTGCCATCAGTCAAAAGAGAAGCCAGACAGGGACAGATCTCTCTGGGGCCAACGTCCTGACTTTC. It is translated as CAISQKRSQTGTDLSGANVLTF.

J is TRBJ1-6 and V is TRBV2; the match to TRBD1 covers 10 bases. V was pared by 5 bases and J by 0 bases, with 1 base of the junction left unmatched. This CDR3 is built from 16 residues. The germline V gene has CDR1 SNHLY and CDR2 FYNNEI. CDR3 region: CASSRDRGSYNSPLHF. In DNA form, the CDR3 reads TGTGCCAGCAGTCGGGACAGGGGCTCCTATAATTCACCCCTCCACTTT.

CDR3 coding DNA: TGCAGCGCTTCCACCGGGACAGAACACTACGAGCAGTACTTC. Residues: CSASTGTEHYEQYF. This chain joins TRBV29-1 and TRBJ2-7; 7 nucleotides match TRBD1. Trimming at V came to 7 bases and at J to 3 bases, leaving 12 bases not matched to a gene. Germline-derived CDR1 and CDR2 are SQVTM and ANQGSEA. The CDR3 runs to 14 residues.

Regarding this clonotype: The final CDR3 position lacks the conserved phenylalanine or tryptophan, pointing to a likely read error. This rearrangement joins TRBV24-1 to TRBJ2-7; 12 nucleotides align to TRBD1. There are 14 residues in the CDR3. V trimming: 11 bases; J trimming: 7 bases; junction bases outside the gene matches: 11. Germline loops: CDR1 KGHDR, CDR2 SFDVKD. The CDR3 DNA is TGTGCCAGCAGCTCGGGACAGGGGGCAGAAGAGCAGTACCTC. As protein: CASSSGQGAEEQYL.

This clonotype was seen many times. The chain uses TRBV6-5 and TRBJ1-6; the match to TRBD1 covers 8 bases. The junction had 5 bases not matched to a gene; V was cut back by 0 bases and J by 10 bases. The CDR3 runs to 15 residues. Per germline, CDR1 MNHEY and CDR2 SVGAGI. The CDR3 reads CASSYSGQGRSPLHF. The CDR3 DNA sequence: TGTGCCAGCAGTTACTCTGGACAGGGTAGATCACCCCTCCACTTT.

V gene TRBV7-9 combines with J gene TRBJ2-3; D not certain. V lost 0 bases and J lost 0, with 13 bases in between. Germline CDR1 reads SEHNR; CDR2 reads FQNEAQ (reference sequence). The CDR3 spans 17 residues. The CDR3, as DNA: TGTGCCAGCAGCTTAGCGAGATCGGCACTAAGCACAGATACGCAGTATTTT. It yields the protein CASSLARSALSTDTQYF.

The chain combines TRBV24-1 with TRBJ1-5; possibly TRBD1 for D (6 bases). Deletions cut 11 bases from V and 0 bases from J, with 13 bases between. From germline, CDR1 is KGHDR and CDR2 SFDVKD. The CDR3 contains 14 residues. CDR3 residues: CASSQGHSNQPQHF. The CDR3 bases are TGTGCCAGCAGCCAGGGACATAGCAATCAGCCCCAGCATTTT.

This clonotype has just a few counts. The chain combines TRBV7-2 with TRBJ2-7; the D gene could be TRBD1 or TRBD2 (5 bases each). The V and J ends lost 5 bases and 3 bases respectively, with 14 bases between them. CDR1 is SGHTA and CDR2 is FQGNSA in the germline V gene. The CDR3 sequence is 14 residues long. CDR3 DNA: TGTGCCAGCAGCCCCGGGGCGGGTCACTACGAGCAGTACTTC. Residues: CASSPGAGHYEQYF.

This clonotype was counted a single time. This may stem from a read error, because a much larger clone lies one nucleotide away. This chain joins TRBV29-1 and TRBJ2-7, with D perhaps TRBD2 (7 bases). Germline V lookup: CDR1 SQVTM, CDR2 ANQGSEA. V gave up 6 bases and J gave up 3 bases, with 18 bases separating them. The CDR3 extends over 14 amino acids. The DNA of the CDR3 is TGCAGCGTAGAACAGGGAGGGAAGTACTACGAGCAGTACTTC. It is translated as CSVEQGGKYYEQYF.

The sample holds a few counts of this clonotype. One junction end does not reproduce the germline sequence, and a read error may be involved. V and J are TRBV25-1 and TRBJ1-6; the D gene is possibly TRBD1 (5 bases). Germline-derived CDR1 and CDR2 are MGHDK and SYGVNS. CDR3 length equals 18 residues. The CDR3 nucleotides are TGTGCCAGCAGTGAATCCGGGACGTCAAGCTCCTATAATTCACCCTTCCACTTT. Translating gives CASSESGTSSSYNSPFHF. The variable domain in full, completed from reference TRBV25-1 and TRBJ1-6, reads EADIYQTPRYLVIGTGKKITLECSQTMGHDKMYWYQQDPGMELHLIHYSYGVNSTEKGDLSSESTVSRIRTEHFPLTLESARPSHTSQYLCASSESGTSSSYNSPFHFGNGTRLTVT.

DNA for the CDR3: TGCAGTGCGACGGACAGCAACTATGGCTACACCTTC. This sequence encodes CSATDSNYGYTF. V is TRBV20-1 and J is TRBJ1-2; D might be TRBD1 (6 bases). The CDR3 spans 12 residues. V lost 6 bases to trimming and J lost 2 bases, with 10 bases between them. Germline V CDR1 and CDR2: DFQATT, SNEGSKA (reference sequence).

This clonotype was recorded a few times. The chain employs TRBV5-8 and TRBJ1-6, with no clear D. This CDR3 comprises 15 residues. V dropped 4 bases and J dropped 6 bases, with 14 bases sitting between them. Germline V gives CDR1 SGHTS, CDR2 YDEGEE. The CDR3: CASSTRSRSNSPLHF. For the CDR3, the DNA is TGTGCCAGCAGCACACGGAGTCGTAGTAATTCACCCCTCCACTTT.

J is TRBJ2-7 and V is TRBV29-1; 11 nucleotides line up with TRBD1. Losses at the gene ends were 4 bases for V and 3 bases for J; bases not matched to a gene: 5. Germline-derived CDR1 and CDR2 are SQVTM and ANQGSEA. CDR3 length: 14 amino acids. The CDR3 here is CSVGGQGAVYEQYF. The CDR3 DNA reads as TGCAGCGTTGGCGGACAGGGGGCGGTCTACGAGCAGTACTTC.

This clonotype was seen many times. This chain links TRBV10-2 with TRBJ1-5; D call uncertain. This CDR3 region has 15 residues. Trimming removed 7 bases at V and 7 bases at J, with 20 bases between. Germline CDR1 reads WSHSY; CDR2 reads SAAADI. The DNA of the CDR3 is TGCGCCAGCATGAATACAACGTCCCTAGGGCAGCCCCAGCATTTT. Translating it yields CASMNTTSLGQPQHF.

J is TRBJ1-4 and V is TRBV5-8; no clear D. There are 15 residues in the CDR3. Trimming pared 0 bases from V and 5 bases from J, leaving 11 bases between. CDR1 and CDR2 (germline): SGHTS, YDEGEE. CDR3 region: CASSLDGVKNEKLFF. In DNA, the CDR3 is TGTGCCAGCAGCTTGGATGGGGTGAAGAATGAAAAACTGTTTTTT.

The chain recombines TRBV7-6 with TRBJ1-3; D gene ambiguous. CDR1 SGHVS and CDR2 FNYEAQ come from the germline V gene. The CDR3 is 16 amino acids. The V and J ends lost 3 bases and 11 bases respectively, with 23 bases between them. Here the CDR3 DNA reads TGTGCCAGCAGCTTGGCGGCAGGCGAGAGTGGCTCTCCCATATATTTT. It translates to CASSLAAGESGSPIYF.

The chain joins TRBV13 to TRBJ1-3; D may be TRBD1 (5 bases). Trimming removed 5 bases at V and 3 bases at J, with 20 bases between. CDR3 length: 17 residues. Germline V gene sequence: CDR1 PRHDT, CDR2 FYEKMQ (reference sequence). This CDR3 is CASSPTRQGERGNTIYF. Here the CDR3 DNA reads TGTGCCAGCAGCCCAACCCGCCAGGGAGAGCGTGGAAACACCATATATTTT.

This clonotype was seen only a few times. The chain combines TRBV2 with TRBJ2-7, with 12 bases matching TRBD2. Trimming took 5 bases from V and 3 from J; bases not matched to a gene: 2. Germline lookup yields CDR1 SNHLY and CDR2 FYNNEI. This CDR3 comprises 14 residues. The CDR3: CASSTSGRNYEQYF. CDR3 in DNA: TGTGCCAGCAGTACTAGCGGGAGGAACTACGAGCAGTACTTC.

The gene calls are TRBV5-8 and TRBJ2-5; no clear D gene. Germline-derived CDR1 and CDR2 are SGHTS and YDEGEE. This CDR3 contains 15 residues. V dropped 0 bases and J dropped 5 bases, with 14 bases sitting between them. The CDR3 DNA sequence: TGTGCCAGCAGCTTGGCCTCGTCGAGCCAGGAGACCCAGTACTTC. As protein: CASSLASSSQETQYF.

Details on this clonotype: A much larger clone lies one base from this, so it may be a read error. The chain employs TRBV12-3 or TRBV12-4 and TRBJ2-7; tentative D call: TRBD1 (6 bases). CDR3 length: 14 amino acids. The CDR3 DNA is TGTGCCAGCAGAACCGGGACAAGAGGAAACGAGCAGCACTTC. Translating it yields CASRTGTRGNEQHF.

Concerning this clonotype: An end of the junction does not agree with germline; a read error may underlie this. The chain uses TRBV10-2 and TRBJ2-2, with 8 bases identical to TRBD2. Germline CDR1 WSHSY, CDR2 SAAADI. CDR3 length equals 18 residues. In DNA form, the CDR3 reads TGCGTCAGCAGTGAAGGGAGACTCGGGAGGGTGGACACCGGGGAGCTGTTTTTT. It yields the protein CVSSEGRLGRVDTGELFF.

This clonotype has at least ten counts. The chain links TRBV29-1 to TRBJ2-7; D gene unclear. Germline CDR1 and CDR2: SQVTM and ANQGSEA. This CDR3 is built from 12 residues. Trimming cost V 5 bases and J 0 bases, with 8 bases left between them. The CDR3 sequence: CSVTYISYEQYF. DNA for the CDR3: TGCAGCGTTACATACATCTCCTACGAGCAGTACTTC.

This rearrangement joins TRBV20-1 to TRBJ2-5, with a tentative D call TRBD2 (6 bases). CDR3 size: 15 residues. Per germline, CDR1 DFQATT and CDR2 SNEGSKA (reference sequence). Trimming stripped 7 bases from V and 2 bases from J, with 20 bases between. This CDR3 is CSVRRASGSQETQYF. CDR3 bases: TGCAGTGTCAGAAGGGCGAGCGGGTCTCAAGAGACCCAGTACTTC.

As regards this clonotype: Mismatch with germline at one junction end may stem from a read error. The chain carries TRBV4-3 and TRBJ2-7; D not certain. The CDR3 has 13 residues. CDR1 is LGHNA, CDR2 YSLEER, per germline. The CDR3: CDSSQDLVYEQYF. The CDR3 bases are TGCGACAGCAGCCAAGATCTAGTCTACGAGCAGTACTTC.

The CDR3 protein is CASSPHLTSLGGGQETQYF. DNA of the CDR3: TGTGCCAGCAGTCCCCACCTGACTAGCCTGGGAGGAGGACAAGAGACCCAGTACTTC. The rearrangement uses TRBV25-1 and TRBJ2-5; 7 nucleotides agree with TRBD2. Germline V lookup: CDR1 MGHDK, CDR2 SYGVNS. V shed 5 bases, J shed 2 bases, and the junction held 20 bases outside the gene matches. CDR3 length: 19 residues.

This clonotype was seen many times. The chain combines TRBV7-9 with TRBJ2-5; 7 bases match TRBD2. Germline-derived CDR1 and CDR2 are SEHNR and FQNEAQ (reference sequence). With 1 base clipped from V and 1 base from J, the junction kept 6 bases outside the gene matches. This CDR3 is 16 amino acids long. The CDR3 coding sequence is TGTGCCAGCAGCTTAGGGCGGGGGTGGGCCCAAGAGACCCAGTACTTC. This sequence encodes CASSLGRGWAQETQYF.

This clonotype was seen at least ten times. The rearrangement uses TRBV2 and TRBJ1-1; the D gene is possibly TRBD1 (5 bases). Germline V gene sequence: CDR1 SNHLY, CDR2 FYNNEI. Deletions cut 3 bases from V and 1 base from J, with 12 bases between. This CDR3 has 15 amino acids. This CDR3 reads CASSDWGPKNTEAFF. The CDR3 DNA is TGTGCCAGCAGTGACTGGGGCCCTAAGAACACTGAAGCTTTCTTT.